Sequencing of this T cell receptor beta chain was carried out in a study of T-cell reconstitution after alpha-beta-depleted transplantation in children. Unique molecular identifiers were incorporated during preparation of the TCRbeta library. MiXCR was run by TCRdb on the PCR reads, yielding one entry per CDR3 protein. The sample shows fewer than 750,000 distinct CDR3 sequences, around 27% of them seen only once. CDR1 is SQVTM and CDR2 is ANQGSEA in the germline V gene. V gave up 6 bases and J gave up 6 bases, with 12 bases separating them. This CDR3 comprises 12 residues. This material consisted of PBMCs, taken before TCRalphabeta/CD19-depleted stem cell transplant. The clonotype comes from a boy under three years old with Wiskott-Aldrich syndrome, due to receive a stem cell transplant. V usage is TRBV29-1 and J usage is TRBJ2-1; TRBD1 or TRBD2 may be the D gene (5 bases each). In DNA, the CDR3 is TGCAGCGTAGACGGGACCCGCAATGAGCAGTTCTTC. Encoded protein: CSVDGTRNEQFF.